This paragraph reports one TCR beta chain. Enrollment of patients from Seattle took place during active infection, with longitudinal follow-up. The length of the CDR3 is 15 residues. The germline gives CDR1 MNHEY, CDR2 SVGAGI. Germline trimming cut 4 bases from V and 7 bases from J; bases unmatched to any gene: 6. Authors' analysis steps: Amplification from reference gene primers served as the basis for estimated nucleated cell counts. The repertoire was sequenced with immunoSEQ multiplex PCR; TCRdb's copy has only in-frame clones and lacks some. V, J and clone size derive from that table, while D and trimming were established from the DNA sequence. The sample includes approximately 44,000 clones, approximately 92% of them seen just once. This record belongs to a study of blood T cell repertoires in COVID-19. Overall study: Acute and convalescent COVID-19 samples came from the United States, Italy and Spain. The analysed material was cDNA or gDNA that came from T cells, B-cell-depleted T cells, or PBMCs.

The clonotype originates from a man aged 45-60 years with COVID-19, enrolled during active disease. The chain carries TRBV6-5 and TRBJ1-6; 8 bases line up with TRBD1. Sequenced sample: peripheral blood. The CDR3 DNA is TGTGCCAGCAGTTCAGGGGGCCGATCCAATTCACCCCTCCACTTT. It translates to CASSSGGRSNSPLHF.